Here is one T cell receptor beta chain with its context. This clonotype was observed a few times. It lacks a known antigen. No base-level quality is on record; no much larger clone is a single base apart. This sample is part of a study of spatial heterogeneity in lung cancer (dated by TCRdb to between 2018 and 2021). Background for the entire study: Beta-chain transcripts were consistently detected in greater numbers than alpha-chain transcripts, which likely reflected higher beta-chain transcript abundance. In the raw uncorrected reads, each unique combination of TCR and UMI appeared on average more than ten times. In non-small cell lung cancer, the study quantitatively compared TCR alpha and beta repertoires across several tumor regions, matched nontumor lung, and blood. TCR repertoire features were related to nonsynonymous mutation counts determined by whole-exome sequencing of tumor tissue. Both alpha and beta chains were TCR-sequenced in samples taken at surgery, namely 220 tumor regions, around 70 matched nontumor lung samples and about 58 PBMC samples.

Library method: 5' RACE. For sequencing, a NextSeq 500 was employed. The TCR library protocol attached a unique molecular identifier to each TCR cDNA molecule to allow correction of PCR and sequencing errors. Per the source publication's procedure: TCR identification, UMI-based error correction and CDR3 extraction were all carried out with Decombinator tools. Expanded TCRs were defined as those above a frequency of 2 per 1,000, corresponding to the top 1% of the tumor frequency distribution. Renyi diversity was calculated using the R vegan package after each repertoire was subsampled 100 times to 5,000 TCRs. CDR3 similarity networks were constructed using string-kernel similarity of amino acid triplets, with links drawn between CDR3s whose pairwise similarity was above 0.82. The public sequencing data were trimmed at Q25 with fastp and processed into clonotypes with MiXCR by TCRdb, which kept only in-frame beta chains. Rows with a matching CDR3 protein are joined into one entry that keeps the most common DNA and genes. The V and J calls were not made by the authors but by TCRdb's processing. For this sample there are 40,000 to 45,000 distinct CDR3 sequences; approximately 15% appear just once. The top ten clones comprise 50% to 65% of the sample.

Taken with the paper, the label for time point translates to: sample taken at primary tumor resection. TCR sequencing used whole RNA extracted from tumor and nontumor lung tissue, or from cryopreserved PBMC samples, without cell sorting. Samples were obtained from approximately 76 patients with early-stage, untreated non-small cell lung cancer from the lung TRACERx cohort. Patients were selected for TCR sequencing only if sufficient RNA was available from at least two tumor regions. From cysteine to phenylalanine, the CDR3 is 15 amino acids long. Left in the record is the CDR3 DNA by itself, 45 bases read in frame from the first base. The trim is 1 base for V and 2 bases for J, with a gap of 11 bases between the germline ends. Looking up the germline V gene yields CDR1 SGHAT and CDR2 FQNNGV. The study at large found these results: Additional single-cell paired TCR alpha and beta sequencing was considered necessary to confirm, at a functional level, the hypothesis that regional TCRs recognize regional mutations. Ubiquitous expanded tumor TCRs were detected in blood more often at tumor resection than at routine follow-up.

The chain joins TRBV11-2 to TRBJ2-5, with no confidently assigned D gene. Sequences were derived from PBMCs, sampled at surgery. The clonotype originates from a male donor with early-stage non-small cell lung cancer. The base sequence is TGTGCCAGCAGCTTAGGGCAGAAATCTCAAGAGACCCAGTACTTC. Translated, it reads CASSLGQKSQETQYF.